Shown below are 20 T cell receptor beta chains from a single sample sequenced in a study of cytomegalovirus exposure and HLA in healthy donors. Use of 60 Vbeta and 13 Jbeta primers characterized the PCR. Profiled with immunoSEQ multiplex PCR; TCRdb holds only in-frame clones, not every one. Among roughly 200,000 clones listed, around 77% were seen once. Sequences were obtained from PBMCs. These receptors were collected from a man aged 25-40 years in good health and CMV-seronegative.

This clone has more than one count but fewer than ten. The chain combines TRBV6-5 with TRBJ2-3; 10 bases match TRBD2. The V gene end was trimmed by 7 bases and the J gene end by 7 bases; junction bases not matched to a gene: 11. Germline V gene data show CDR1 as MNHEY and CDR2 as SVGAGI. This CDR3 is built from 15 residues. CDR3 coding DNA: TGTGCCAGCACTCCACTAGCGGGGAGCAAGAATACGCAGTATTTT. Translated: CASTPLAGSKNTQYF.

The count of this clone is one. CDR3 in DNA: TGTGCCAGCAGTTCCAAGGGAGGATACAATTCACCCCTCCACTTT. This gives the protein CASSSKGGYNSPLHF. The chain uses TRBV6-5 and TRBJ1-6; no reliable D call. The CDR3 extends over 15 amino acids. Trimming took off 4 bases at V and 7 bases at J, with 14 bases between the two ends. Germline V gives CDR1 MNHEY, CDR2 SVGAGI.

V usage is TRBV6-1 and J usage is TRBJ2-3; no firm D call. This CDR3 contains 14 residues. Germline V gene data show CDR1 as MNHNS and CDR2 as SASEGT. Trimming cost V 3 bases and J 4 bases, with 11 bases left between them. CDR3 coding DNA: TGTGCCAGCAGTGAGGGTCGCGGCGCAGATACGCAGTATTTT. It codes for CASSEGRGADTQYF.

The chain employs TRBV7-3 and TRBJ2-3; 8 nucleotides line up with TRBD2. Per the germline V gene, CDR1 is SGHTA and CDR2 is FQGTGA. The CDR3 extends over 16 amino acids. V gave up 4 bases and J gave up 1 base; unmatched junction bases: 7. The CDR3 DNA reads as TGTGCCAGCAGCTCGTTACTAGCGGCCGGCACAGATACGCAGTATTTT. Amino acids: CASSSLLAAGTDTQYF.

J is TRBJ2-1 and V is TRBV10-3; TRBD2 agrees at 9 bases. The CDR3 covers 14 residues. CDR1 is ENHRY and CDR2 is SYGVKD in the germline V gene. Trimming took 2 bases from V and 12 from J; bases not matched to a gene: 8. The CDR3 bases are TGTGCCATCAGTGAGGACGGGGCGGGAGGGGGGCAGTTCTTC. It codes for CAISEDGAGGGQFF.

This clone has a handful of counts. CDR3 DNA: TGCGCCAGCAGGAGCGGGGACGGGAGGTCCTACGAGCAGTACTTC. Translating gives CASRSGDGRSYEQYF. The chain employs TRBV5-1 and TRBJ2-7; 7 bases align to TRBD2. CDR1 and CDR2 (germline): SGHRS, YFSETQ. The V gene end was trimmed by 5 bases and the J gene end by 1 base; junction bases not matched to a gene: 9. This CDR3 is 15 amino acids long. The full variable domain, rest sourced from reference TRBV5-1 and TRBJ2-7, is KAGVTQTPRYLIKTRGQQVTLSCSPISGHRSVSWYQQTPGQGLQFLFEYFSETQRNKGNFPGRFSGRQFSNSRSEMNVSTLELGDSALYLCASRSGDGRSYEQYFGPGTRLTVT.

In this sample, this clone turned up once. The chain combines TRBV29-1 with TRBJ1-4; the match to TRBD1 covers 11 bases. The CDR3 is made up of 15 amino acids. Losses at the gene ends were 7 bases for V and 11 bases for J; bases not matched to a gene: 15. The V gene's germline CDR1 is SQVTM and CDR2 ANQGSEA. Here the CDR3 reads CSARTGGSAMDKLFF. As DNA, the CDR3 is TGCAGCGCCCGGACAGGGGGCTCCGCGATGGACAAACTGTTTTTT.

This chain links TRBV28 with TRBJ1-2; D possibly corresponds to TRBD1 (6 bases). The CDR3 extends over 19 amino acids. The V gene's germline CDR1 is MDHEN and CDR2 SYDVKM. Trimming removed 3 bases at V and 4 bases at J, with 27 bases between. The CDR3 spells CASSLVSRQEASTPYGYTF. CDR3 coding DNA: TGTGCCAGCAGTTTGGTATCTCGACAGGAGGCCTCAACCCCCTATGGCTACACCTTC.

V is TRBV19 and J is TRBJ1-1; TRBD1 matches 7 bases. V lost 8 bases to trimming and J lost 5 bases; unmatched junction nucleotides: 8. The CDR3 is 13 amino acids. CDR1 and CDR2 (germline): LNHDA, SQIVND (reference sequence). CDR3 loop: CASFYRGGTEAFF. CDR3 DNA: TGTGCCAGTTTCTACAGGGGAGGTACTGAAGCTTTCTTT.

The genes are TRBV4-1 and TRBJ2-7, with D perhaps TRBD1 (6 bases). The V gene lost 3 bases and the J gene lost 2 bases, with 17 bases spanning the gap. CDR1 MGHRA and CDR2 YSYEKL come from the germline V gene. The CDR3 spans 16 residues. CDR3 amino acids: CASSQPGKNRAYEQYF. The CDR3 DNA reads TGCGCCAGCAGCCAGCCTGGAAAGAACAGGGCCTACGAGCAGTACTTC.

This clone appeared a single time. V usage is TRBV5-8 and J usage is TRBJ2-3; TRBD2 might be the D (5 bases). The length of the CDR3 is 16 residues. The V gene's germline CDR1 is SGHTS and CDR2 YDEGEE. V shed 0 bases and J shed 3 bases, with 14 bases lying between them. CDR3 sequence reads: CASSLGRAVGTDTQYF. The CDR3 DNA reads TGTGCCAGCAGCTTGGGGCGGGCCGTCGGGACAGATACGCAGTATTTT.

V and J are TRBV28 and TRBJ1-1; D remains unclear. The CDR3 covers 14 residues. V was clipped by 2 bases and J by 6 bases, with 13 bases between them. Per the germline V gene, CDR1 is MDHEN and CDR2 is SYDVKM. The chain's CDR3 is CASSLVPRGAEAFF. For the CDR3, the DNA is TGTGCCAGCAGTTTAGTCCCCCGGGGAGCTGAAGCTTTCTTT.

The gene calls are TRBV29-1 and TRBJ1-2, with 8 bases lining up with TRBD1. Trimming cost V 0 bases and J 8 bases; bases outside gene matches: 5. The CDR3 contains 13 residues. Germline values: CDR1 SQVTM, CDR2 ANQGSEA. The CDR3 bases are TGCAGCGTTGAAGAACAGGGGGGTGCAGGCTACACCTTC. Protein sequence: CSVEEQGGAGYTF.

The chain employs TRBV28 and TRBJ2-2, with 12 bases matching TRBD2. Looked up from germline, CDR1 is MDHEN and CDR2 is SYDVKM. The CDR3 consists of 14 residues. After removal of 10 bases from V and 6 bases from J, the junction contained 6 bases not matched to a gene. The DNA of the CDR3 is TGTGCCACTCTAGCGGGAGGGCGGTCCGGGGAGCTGTTTTTT. The encoded protein is CATLAGGRSGELFF.

At least ten counts were recorded for this clone. The CDR3 DNA reads as TGTGCCAGCAGCCGCGGGACAGGGGTAAATCAGCCCCAGCATTTT. This gives the protein CASSRGTGVNQPQHF. V and J are TRBV28 and TRBJ1-5, with 10 bases fitting TRBD1. CDR1 MDHEN and CDR2 SYDVKM come from the germline V gene. The CDR3 consists of 15 residues. Trimming at V came to 6 bases and at J to 4 bases, leaving 6 bases not matched to a gene.

This chain uses TRBV27 with TRBJ1-1; 9 nucleotides align to TRBD1. CDR3 length equals 14 residues. CDR1 is MNHEY, CDR2 SMNVEV, per germline (reference sequence). V gave up 6 bases and J gave up 7 bases; unmatched junction bases: 9. As DNA, the CDR3 is TGTGCCAGCAGGGGAACAGGGGGCTGGAGTGAAGCTTTCTTT. Encoded protein: CASRGTGGWSEAFF.

In this sample, this clone turned up a few times. The chain combines TRBV27 with TRBJ2-7; 8 nucleotides align to TRBD1. V was pared by 4 bases and J by 2 bases, with 7 bases of the junction left unmatched. This CDR3 is 15 amino acids long. The germline CDR1 and CDR2 sequences are MNHEY and SMNVEV (reference sequence). The CDR3 sequence: CASSSTGGAPYEQYF. In nucleotides, the CDR3 is TGTGCCAGCAGTTCAACAGGGGGTGCTCCCTACGAGCAGTACTTC.

This clone showed up just once. V and J are TRBV6-5 and TRBJ1-1; no firm D call. Germline V gives CDR1 MNHEY, CDR2 SVGAGI. The CDR3 is 16 amino acids. Trimming removed 0 bases at V and 0 bases at J, with 11 bases between. CDR3 loop: CASSYSTDLLNTEAFF. The CDR3, as DNA: TGTGCCAGCAGTTACTCAACAGACCTCTTGAACACTGAAGCTTTCTTT.

The sample holds one count of this clone. The V gene is TRBV2, the J gene TRBJ2-3; TRBD2 matches 10 bases. Germline CDR1 is SNHLY and CDR2 is FYNNEI. J lost 2 bases, V lost 0 bases, and 8 bases had no gene match. The CDR3 has 18 residues. The CDR3 sequence is CASSEALLSGRDTDTQYF. In DNA form, the CDR3 reads TGTGCCAGCAGTGAAGCGTTGTTGAGCGGGAGGGACACAGATACGCAGTATTTT.

The chain has TRBV10-3 and TRBJ2-1; 9 nucleotides line up with TRBD1. The CDR3 is 13 amino acids. J was trimmed by 13 bases and V by 2 bases; bases with no gene match: 6. Germline assignment: CDR1 ENHRY and CDR2 SYGVKD. This CDR3 reads CAISERTGEEQFF. CDR3 in DNA: TGTGCCATCAGTGAGCGGACAGGGGAGGAACAGTTCTTC.